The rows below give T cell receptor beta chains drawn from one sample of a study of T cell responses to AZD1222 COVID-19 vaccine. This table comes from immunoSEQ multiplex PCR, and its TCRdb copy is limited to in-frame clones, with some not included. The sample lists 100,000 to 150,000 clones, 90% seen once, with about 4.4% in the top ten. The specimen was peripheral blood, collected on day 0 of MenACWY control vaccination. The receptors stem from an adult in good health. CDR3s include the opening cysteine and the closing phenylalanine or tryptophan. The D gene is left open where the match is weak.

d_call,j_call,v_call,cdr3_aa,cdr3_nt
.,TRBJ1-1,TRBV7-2,CASSSSFGGVRRNTEAFF,TGTGCCAGCAGCTCTAGTTTCGGGGGCGTCAGGAGGAACACTGAAGCTTTCTTT
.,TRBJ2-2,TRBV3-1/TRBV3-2,CASSQDRPGVFANTGELFF,TGTGCCAGCAGCCAAGATCGCCCGGGGGTGTTCGCGAACACCGGGGAGCTGTTTTTT
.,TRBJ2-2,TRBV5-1,CASSLEIGAGELFF,TGCGCCAGCAGCTTGGAGATTGGGGCCGGGGAGCTGTTTTTT
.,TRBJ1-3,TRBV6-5,CATEQGIGSGNTIYF,TGTGCCACCGAGCAGGGAATCGGCTCTGGAAACACCATATATTTT
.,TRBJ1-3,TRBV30,CAWSRPSGNTIYF,TGTGCCTGGAGTCGTCCCTCTGGAAACACCATATATTTT
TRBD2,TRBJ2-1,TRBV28,CASSLETSGSSHEQFF,TGTGCCAGCAGTTTAGAGACTAGCGGGAGTAGCCATGAGCAGTTCTTC
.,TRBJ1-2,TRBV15,CATSSSDSFNYGYTF,TGTGCCACCAGCAGCTCGGACAGTTTCAACTATGGCTACACCTTC
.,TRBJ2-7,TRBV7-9,CASSPMMSYEQYF,TGTGCCAGCAGCCCCATGATGAGCTACGAGCAGTACTTC
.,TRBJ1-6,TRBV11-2,CASSSTSRGLNSPLHF,TGTGCCAGCAGCTCCACCTCCAGAGGACTTAATTCACCCCTCCACTTT
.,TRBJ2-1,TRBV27,CASSPGTGYNEQFF,TGTGCCAGCAGTCCCGGGACTGGGTACAATGAGCAGTTCTTC
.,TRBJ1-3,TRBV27,CASRPSLGAGNTIYF,TGTGCCAGCAGGCCCTCGTTGGGGGCTGGAAACACCATATATTTT
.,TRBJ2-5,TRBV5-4,CASSLATGRETQYF,TGTGCCAGCAGCTTGGCCACCGGACGAGAGACCCAGTACTTC
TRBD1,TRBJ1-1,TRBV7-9,CASSLEDRGKNTEAFF,TGTGCCAGCAGCTTAGAGGACAGGGGGAAGAACACTGAAGCTTTCTTT
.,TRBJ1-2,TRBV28,CASSLFWGNYGYTF,TGTGCCAGCAGTTTATTCTGGGGTAACTATGGCTACACCTTC
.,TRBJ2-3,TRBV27,CASSFRPTITDTQYF,TGTGCCAGCAGTTTTCGCCCGACAATAACAGATACGCAGTATTTT
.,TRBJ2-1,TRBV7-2,CASSHPDKGGQSYNEQFF,TGTGCCAGCAGCCACCCCGATAAGGGGGGCCAATCCTACAATGAGCAGTTCTTC